This record covers a single T cell receptor beta chain. The antigen remains undetermined. The data derive from a study of T cell repertoires in cytomegalovirus infection. The ends were cut back, 3 bases at V and 6 bases at J, with 19 bases in the middle. Looked up from germline, CDR1 is SGHRS and CDR2 is YFSETQ. This CDR3 is built from 16 residues. Study-wide results and caveats: In two of eight donors, the top clonotype was HLA-C-restricted CMV-specific. Totalled public TCR beta family frequency picked out people who carried CMV plus the relevant HLA.

MiXCR, run by TCRdb on the reads, gives a single entry per CDR3 protein. The sample has just over 450,000 distinct CDR3 sequences, approximately 40% seen once. This specimen was cultured PBMCs, taken from culture after CMV antigen stimulation. The sequence was collected from a human donor in good health (CMV status not recorded). Some clones in this sample may be carry-over from other donors' samples. This chain joins TRBV5-1 and TRBJ2-1; D unclear. This chain's CDR3 is CASSSSSTGWLNEQFF. The CDR3 DNA follows: TGCGCCAGCAGCTCCTCCTCTACGGGTTGGCTCAATGAGCAGTTCTTC.